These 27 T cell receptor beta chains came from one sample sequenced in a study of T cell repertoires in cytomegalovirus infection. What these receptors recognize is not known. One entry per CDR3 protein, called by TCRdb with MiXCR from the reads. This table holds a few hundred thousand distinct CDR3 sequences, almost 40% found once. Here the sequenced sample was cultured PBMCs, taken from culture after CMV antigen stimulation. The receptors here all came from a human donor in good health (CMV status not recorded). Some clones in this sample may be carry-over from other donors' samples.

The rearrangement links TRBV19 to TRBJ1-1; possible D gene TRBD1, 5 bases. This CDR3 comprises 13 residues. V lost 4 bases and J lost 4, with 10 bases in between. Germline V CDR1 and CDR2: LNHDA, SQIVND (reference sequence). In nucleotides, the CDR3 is TGTGCCAGTAGTACCAGGGCCACCACTGAAGCTTTCTTT. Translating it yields CASSTRATTEAFF.

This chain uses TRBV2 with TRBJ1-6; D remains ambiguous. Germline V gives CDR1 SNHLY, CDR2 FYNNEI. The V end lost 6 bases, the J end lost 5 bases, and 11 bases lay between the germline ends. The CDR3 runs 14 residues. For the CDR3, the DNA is TGTGCCAGCAGCAAGGACGGAGATAATTCACCCCTCCACTTT. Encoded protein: CASSKDGDNSPLHF.

CDR3 in amino acids: CASSLAVGEHEQYF. For the CDR3, the DNA is TGTGCCAGCAGCTTAGCGGTGGGGGAACACGAGCAGTACTTC. The chain couples TRBV7-9 to TRBJ2-7; D is perhaps TRBD1 or TRBD2 (5 bases each). Trimming removed 0 bases at V and 5 bases at J, with 11 bases between. The germline V gene has CDR1 SEHNR and CDR2 FQNEAQ (reference sequence). This CDR3 is 14 amino acids long.

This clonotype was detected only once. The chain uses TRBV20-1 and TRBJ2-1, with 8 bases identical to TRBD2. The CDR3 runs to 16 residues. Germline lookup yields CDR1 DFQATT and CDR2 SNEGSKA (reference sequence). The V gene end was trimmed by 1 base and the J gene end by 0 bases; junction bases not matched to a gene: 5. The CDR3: CSARAGAGASYNEQFF. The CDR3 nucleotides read TGCAGTGCTAGAGCTGGAGCGGGGGCCTCCTACAATGAGCAGTTCTTC.

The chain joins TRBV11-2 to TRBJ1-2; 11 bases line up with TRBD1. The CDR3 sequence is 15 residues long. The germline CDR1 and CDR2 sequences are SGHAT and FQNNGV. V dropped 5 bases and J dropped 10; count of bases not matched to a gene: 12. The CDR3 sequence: CASSTSGTGGVDYTF. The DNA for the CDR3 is TGTGCCAGCAGCACGTCCGGGACAGGGGGTGTAGACTACACCTTC.

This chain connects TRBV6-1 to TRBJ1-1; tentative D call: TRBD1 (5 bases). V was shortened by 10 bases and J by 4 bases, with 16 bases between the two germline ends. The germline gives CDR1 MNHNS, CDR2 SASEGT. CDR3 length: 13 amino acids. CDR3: CATSGTSVTEAFF. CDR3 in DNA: TGTGCCACCTCCGGGACTTCAGTCACTGAAGCTTTCTTT.

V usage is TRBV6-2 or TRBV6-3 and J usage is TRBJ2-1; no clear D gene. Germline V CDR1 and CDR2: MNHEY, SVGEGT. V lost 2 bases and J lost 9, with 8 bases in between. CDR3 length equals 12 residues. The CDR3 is CASSYGRGEQFF. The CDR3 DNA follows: TGTGCCAGCAGTTACGGGCGCGGTGAGCAGTTCTTC.

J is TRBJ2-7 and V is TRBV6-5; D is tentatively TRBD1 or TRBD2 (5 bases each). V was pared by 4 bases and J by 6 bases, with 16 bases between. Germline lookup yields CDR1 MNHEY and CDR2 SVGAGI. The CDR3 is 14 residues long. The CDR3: CASSSGPIRGEQYF. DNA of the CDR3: TGTGCCAGCAGTTCGGGACCCATTCGAGGCGAGCAGTACTTC.

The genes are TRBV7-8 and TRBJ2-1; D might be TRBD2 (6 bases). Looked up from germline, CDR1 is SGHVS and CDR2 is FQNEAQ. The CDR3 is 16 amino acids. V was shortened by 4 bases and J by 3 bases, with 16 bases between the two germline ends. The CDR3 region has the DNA TGTGCCAGCAGCTCTAGGTTAGCGGTAAGCTACAATGAGCAGTTCTTC. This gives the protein CASSSRLAVSYNEQFF.

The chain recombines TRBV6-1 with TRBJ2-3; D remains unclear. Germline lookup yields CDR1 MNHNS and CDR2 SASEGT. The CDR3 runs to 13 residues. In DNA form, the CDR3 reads TGTGCTTGCGGTTCAGTAAGCACAGATACGCAGTATTTT. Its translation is CACGSVSTDTQYF.

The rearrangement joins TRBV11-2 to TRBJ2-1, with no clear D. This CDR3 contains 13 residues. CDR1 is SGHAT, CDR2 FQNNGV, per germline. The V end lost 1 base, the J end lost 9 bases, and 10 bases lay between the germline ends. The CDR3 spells CASSLGWAVEQFF. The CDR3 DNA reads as TGTGCCAGCAGCTTAGGGTGGGCGGTTGAGCAGTTCTTC.

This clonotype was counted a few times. In DNA form, the CDR3 reads TGTGCCAGCAGCTTACAGGCAGGGGGGGAGACCCAGTACTTC. It translates to CASSLQAGGETQYF. This rearrangement joins TRBV7-2 to TRBJ2-5, with D perhaps matching TRBD1 (7 bases). Deletions cut 2 bases from V and 5 bases from J, with 12 bases between. The CDR3 has 14 amino acids. CDR1 and CDR2 (germline): SGHTA, FQGNSA.

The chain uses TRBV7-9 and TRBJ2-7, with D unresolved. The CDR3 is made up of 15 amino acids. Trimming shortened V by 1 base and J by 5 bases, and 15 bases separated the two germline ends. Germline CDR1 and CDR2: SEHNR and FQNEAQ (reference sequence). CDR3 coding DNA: TGTGCCAGCAGCTTAGTTGTTGCAGGAGTGGACGAGCAGTACTTC. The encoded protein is CASSLVVAGVDEQYF. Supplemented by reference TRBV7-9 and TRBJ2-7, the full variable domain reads DTGVSQNPRHKITKRGQNVTFRCDPISEHNRLYWYRQTLGQGPEFLTYFQNEAQLEKSRLLSDRFSAERPKGSFSTLEIQRTEQGDSAMYLCASSLVVAGVDEQYFGPGTRLTVT.

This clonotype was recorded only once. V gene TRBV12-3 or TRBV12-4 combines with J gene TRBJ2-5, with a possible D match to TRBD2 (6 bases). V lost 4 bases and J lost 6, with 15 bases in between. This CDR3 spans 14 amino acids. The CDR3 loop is CASSSPAGRKTQYF. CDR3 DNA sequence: TGTGCCAGCAGTTCCCCGGCGGGGCGAAAGACCCAGTACTTC.

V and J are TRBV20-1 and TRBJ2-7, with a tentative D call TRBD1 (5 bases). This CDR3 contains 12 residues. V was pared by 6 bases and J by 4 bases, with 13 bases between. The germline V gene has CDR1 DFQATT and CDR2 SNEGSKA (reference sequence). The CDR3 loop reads CSALGDSYEQYF. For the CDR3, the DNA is TGCAGTGCCTTAGGAGACAGTTACGAGCAGTACTTC.

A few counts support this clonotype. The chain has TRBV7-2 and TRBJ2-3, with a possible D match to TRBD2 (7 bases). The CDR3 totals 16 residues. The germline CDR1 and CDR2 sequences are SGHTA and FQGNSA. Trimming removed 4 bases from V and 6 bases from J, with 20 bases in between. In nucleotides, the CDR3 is TGTGCCAGCAGCTCCCCCGTGGGGGGGCCTTGGGATACGCAGTATTTT. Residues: CASSSPVGGPWDTQYF.

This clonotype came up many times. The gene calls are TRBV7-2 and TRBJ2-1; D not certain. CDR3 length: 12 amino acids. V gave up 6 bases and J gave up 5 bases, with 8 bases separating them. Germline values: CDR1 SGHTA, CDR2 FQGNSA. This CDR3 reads CASSEVNNEQFF. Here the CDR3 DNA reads TGTGCCAGCAGTGAAGTGAACAATGAGCAGTTCTTC.

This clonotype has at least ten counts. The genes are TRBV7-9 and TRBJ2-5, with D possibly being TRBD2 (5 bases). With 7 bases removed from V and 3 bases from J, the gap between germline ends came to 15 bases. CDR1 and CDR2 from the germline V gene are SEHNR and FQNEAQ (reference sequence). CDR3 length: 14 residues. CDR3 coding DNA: TGTGCCAGCACACTTAGCGTAACCAAAGAGACCCAGTACTTC. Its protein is CASTLSVTKETQYF.

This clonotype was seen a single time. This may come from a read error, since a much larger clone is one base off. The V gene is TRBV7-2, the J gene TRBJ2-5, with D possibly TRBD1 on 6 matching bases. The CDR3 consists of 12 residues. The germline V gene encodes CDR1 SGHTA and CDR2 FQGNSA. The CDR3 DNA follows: TGTGTCAGCAGCCACAGGGCGGAGACCCAGTACTTC. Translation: CVSSHRAETQYF.

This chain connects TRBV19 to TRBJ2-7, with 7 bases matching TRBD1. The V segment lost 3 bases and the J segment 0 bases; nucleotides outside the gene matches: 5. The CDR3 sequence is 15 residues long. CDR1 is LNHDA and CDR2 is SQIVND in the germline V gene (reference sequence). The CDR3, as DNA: TGTGCCAGTAGTATGGGACAGCGAAGCTCCTACGAGCAGTACTTC. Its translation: CASSMGQRSSYEQYF. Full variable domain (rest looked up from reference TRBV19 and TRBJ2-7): DGGITQSPKYLFRKEGQNVTLSCEQNLNHDAMYWYRQDPGQGLRLIYYSQIVNDFQKGDIAEGYSVSREKKESFPLTVTSAQKNPTAFYLCASSMGQRSSYEQYFGPGTRLTVT.

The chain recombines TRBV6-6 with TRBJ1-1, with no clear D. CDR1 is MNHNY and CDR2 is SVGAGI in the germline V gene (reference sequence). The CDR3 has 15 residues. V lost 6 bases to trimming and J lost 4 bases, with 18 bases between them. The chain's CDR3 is CASRQLWTDGTEAFF. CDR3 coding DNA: TGTGCCAGCAGACAACTTTGGACGGACGGCACTGAAGCTTTCTTT.

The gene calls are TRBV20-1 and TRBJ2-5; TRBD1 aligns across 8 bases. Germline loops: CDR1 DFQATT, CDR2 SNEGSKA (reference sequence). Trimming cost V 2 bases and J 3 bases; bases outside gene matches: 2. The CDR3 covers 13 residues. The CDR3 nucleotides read TGCAGTGCTAGACAGGGGGCGGAAGAGACCCAGTACTTC. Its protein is CSARQGAEETQYF.

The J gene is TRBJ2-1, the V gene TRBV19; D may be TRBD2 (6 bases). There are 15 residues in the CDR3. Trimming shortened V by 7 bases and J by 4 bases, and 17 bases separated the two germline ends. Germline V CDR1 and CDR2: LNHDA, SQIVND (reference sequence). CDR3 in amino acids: CASTPMTGEYNEQFF. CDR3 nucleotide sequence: TGTGCCAGTACTCCCATGACGGGGGAATACAATGAGCAGTTCTTC.

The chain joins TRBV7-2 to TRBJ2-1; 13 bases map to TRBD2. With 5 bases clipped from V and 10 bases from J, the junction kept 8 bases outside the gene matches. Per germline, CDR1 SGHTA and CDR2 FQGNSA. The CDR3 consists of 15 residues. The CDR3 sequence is CASSPPGLAGREQFF. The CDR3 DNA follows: TGTGCCAGCAGCCCCCCGGGACTAGCGGGAAGGGAGCAGTTCTTC.

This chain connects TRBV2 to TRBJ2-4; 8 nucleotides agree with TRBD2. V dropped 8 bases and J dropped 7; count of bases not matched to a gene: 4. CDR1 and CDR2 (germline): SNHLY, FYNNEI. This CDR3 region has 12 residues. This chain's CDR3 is CASLTSGNIQYF. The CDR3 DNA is TGTGCCAGCCTTACTAGCGGCAACATTCAGTACTTC.

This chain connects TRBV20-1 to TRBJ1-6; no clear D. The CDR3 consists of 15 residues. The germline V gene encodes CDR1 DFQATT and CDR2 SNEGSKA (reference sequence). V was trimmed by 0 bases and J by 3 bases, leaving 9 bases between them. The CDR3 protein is CSARDWAVYNSPLHF. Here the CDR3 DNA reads TGCAGTGCTAGAGATTGGGCAGTCTATAATTCACCCCTCCACTTT.

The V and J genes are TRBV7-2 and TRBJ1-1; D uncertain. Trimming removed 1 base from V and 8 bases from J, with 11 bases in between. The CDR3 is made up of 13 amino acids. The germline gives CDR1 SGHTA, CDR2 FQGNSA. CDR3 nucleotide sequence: TGTGCCAGCAGCTTAGATGAAGGGCGCGAAGCTTTCTTT. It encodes CASSLDEGREAFF.